The 8 T cell receptor beta chains below were found in one sample sequenced in a study of OX40 agonist ivuxolimab in advanced cancers. Method: immunoSEQ multiplex PCR; TCRdb's copy keeps in-frame clones and lacks some. The sample yields 100,000 or so clones, around nine tenths seen once. Specimen: CD4+ or CD8+ T cells sorted from blood, collected in a trial of the OX40 agonist ivuxolimab. Every receptor here comes from an adult with an advanced solid tumor such as melanoma, head and neck, liver or kidney cancer.

The chain is built from TRBV7-2 and TRBJ2-7; the match to TRBD1 covers 8 bases. This CDR3 contains 14 residues. From germline, CDR1 is SGHTA and CDR2 FQGNSA. Trimming cost V 5 bases and J 2 bases; bases outside gene matches: 5. CDR3 residues: CASSARDRPYEQYF. The CDR3 region has the DNA TGTGCCAGCAGCGCCCGGGACAGGCCCTACGAGCAGTACTTC.

The gene calls are TRBV29-1 and TRBJ2-7; perhaps D is TRBD1 or TRBD2 (5 bases each). V dropped 5 bases and J dropped 3 bases, with 11 bases sitting between them. The CDR3 consists of 12 residues. Germline CDR1 SQVTM, CDR2 ANQGSEA. The CDR3 region is CSVLGPNYEQYF. In DNA, the CDR3 is TGCAGCGTTCTGGGACCAAACTACGAGCAGTACTTC.

The chain couples TRBV7-6 to TRBJ2-7, with 11 bases aligning to TRBD2. Trimming removed 1 base from V and 2 bases from J; junction bases left unmatched: 10. Looked up from germline, CDR1 is SGHVS and CDR2 is FNYEAQ. This CDR3 region has 18 residues. The CDR3 loop reads CASSLVQGGTSGTYEQYF. CDR3 nucleotide sequence: TGTGCCAGCAGCTTAGTCCAGGGGGGGACTAGCGGAACCTACGAGCAGTACTTC.

As regards this clone: Its ends do not fully match the called genes, so a read error is possible. The chain joins TRBV6-6 to TRBJ2-7, with 8 bases lining up with TRBD2. This CDR3 has 15 residues. Germline values: CDR1 MNHNY, CDR2 SVGAGI (reference sequence). CDR3 sequence reads: CASSYIAGNAYEQHF. The CDR3 DNA sequence: TGTGCCAGCAGTTACATAGCGGGAAATGCCTACGAGCAGCACTTC.

The chain's CDR3 is CASSVGPRADSYEQYF. The CDR3 coding sequence is TGTGCCAGCAGCGTGGGGCCTAGGGCGGACTCCTACGAGCAGTACTTC. J is TRBJ2-7 and V is TRBV9, with D tentatively TRBD1 (5 bases). Germline V lookup: CDR1 SGDLS, CDR2 YYNGEE. The CDR3 spans 16 residues. Trimming took 2 bases from V and 0 from J, leaving 15 bases between them.

This chain links TRBV19 with TRBJ1-4; the match to TRBD1 covers 8 bases. V gave up 6 bases and J gave up 4 bases; unmatched junction bases: 1. The CDR3 consists of 13 residues. The germline CDR1 and CDR2 sequences are LNHDA and SQIVND (reference sequence). The CDR3 loop reads CASRDRVNEKLFF. The DNA for the CDR3 is TGTGCCAGTAGGGACAGGGTTAATGAAAAACTGTTTTTT.

The genes are TRBV10-2 and TRBJ2-3; TRBD1 matches 12 bases. Germline assignment: CDR1 WSHSY and CDR2 SAAADI. This CDR3 has 16 residues. V shed 6 bases and J 4 bases; nucleotides not matched to a gene: 8. CDR3 sequence (DNA): TGCGCCAGCAGAAGTTGGGACAGGGGGCGGGCAGATACGCAGTATTTT. Amino acids: CASRSWDRGRADTQYF.

V usage is TRBV9 and J usage is TRBJ1-1; D gene ambiguous. Trimming cost V 0 bases and J 3 bases, with 6 bases left between them. This CDR3 region has 13 residues. Germline CDR1 is SGDLS and CDR2 is YYNGEE. CDR3 DNA sequence: TGTGCCAGCAGCGTAGGCGTTCACACTGAAGCTTTCTTT. Its translation is CASSVGVHTEAFF.